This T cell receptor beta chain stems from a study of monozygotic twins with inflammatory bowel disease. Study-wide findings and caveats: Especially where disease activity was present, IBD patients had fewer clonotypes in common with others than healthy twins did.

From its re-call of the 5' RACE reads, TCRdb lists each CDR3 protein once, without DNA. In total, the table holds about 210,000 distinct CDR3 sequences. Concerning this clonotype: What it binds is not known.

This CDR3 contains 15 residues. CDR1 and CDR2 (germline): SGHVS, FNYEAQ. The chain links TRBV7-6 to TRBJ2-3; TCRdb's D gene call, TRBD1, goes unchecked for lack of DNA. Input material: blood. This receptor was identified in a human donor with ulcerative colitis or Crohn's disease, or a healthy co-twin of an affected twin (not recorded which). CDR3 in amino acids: CASSQGAEARDTQYF.